This is a list of T cell receptor beta chains from one sample in a study of a mutant IDH1 vaccine in newly diagnosed glioma. Their antigens are not known. Measured with immunoSEQ multiplex PCR; TCRdb has only the in-frame clones, and not every one. The sample lists under 15,000 clones; roughly 79% were seen once. Sequencing was performed on PBMCs, taken from a glioma patient whose treatment included an IDH1 peptide vaccine. These receptors came from a woman aged 40 to 55 with glioma. The CDR3 runs from the conserved cysteine through the conserved F or W. The D gene is left open where the match is weak. Expanded clones are given a class, and other clones once, few, many or no size at all.

cdr3_nt	cdr3_aa	v_call	j_call	clone_size	d_call
TGCGCCAGCAGCGCCGGACTAGCGGGGGGGCTGTTAACAGATACGCAGTATTTT	CASSAGLAGGLLTDTQYF	TRBV5-1	TRBJ2-3	-	TRBD2
TGCAGCGTTGCAACGGACAGGGGCAACTCCTACGAGCAGTACTTC	CSVATDRGNSYEQYF	TRBV29-1	TRBJ2-7	-	TRBD1
TGTGCCAGCAGCTTAGATGGGGTTTTACGGGAAAAACTGTTTTTT	CASSLDGVLREKLFF	TRBV7-2	TRBJ1-4	-	-
TGTGCCAGCAGTTTGGGCCAGGACGAGGTTTTTGAAAAACTGTTTTTT	CASSLGQDEVFEKLFF	TRBV5-4	TRBJ1-4	-	-
TGTGCCAGCAGTTACAGGGGCTCCTATAATTCACCCCTCCACTTT	CASSYRGSYNSPLHF	TRBV6-5	TRBJ1-6	-	-
TGTGCCAGCAGTTACTCGCCCGCCGGATCTCAAGAGACCCAGTACTTC	CASSYSPAGSQETQYF	TRBV6-5	TRBJ2-5	-	-
TGTGCCAGCAGCTTAGGAGGGCGGCCAGGCGTCCCCGAAGCTTTCTTT	CASSLGGRPGVPEAFF	TRBV7-2	TRBJ1-1	-	-
TGTGCCAGCAGCTTTTTCAGCGGGGGTCCCGAGACGCAGTATTTT	CASSFFSGGPETQYF	TRBV5-5	TRBJ2-3	once	TRBD2
TGTGCCAGCAGCGTATACTACAGGGGAAGCACAGATACGCAGTATTTT	CASSVYYRGSTDTQYF	TRBV9	TRBJ2-3	few	TRBD1
TGTGCCAGCAGCTTAAGACTCGAGCAGTACTTC	CASSLRLEQYF	TRBV7-2	TRBJ2-7	-	-
TGTGCCAGCAGCCTGTGGAACACTGAAGCTTTCTTT	CASSLWNTEAFF	TRBV5-5	TRBJ1-1	large	-
TGTGCCAGCAGTTTCCGGACGGGACCTGAAAAACTGTTTTTT	CASSFRTGPEKLFF	TRBV6-5	TRBJ1-4	-	-
TGCAGCGGGTGGGGGCCGGAGTCTGGAAACACCATATATTTT	CSGWGPESGNTIYF	TRBV29-1	TRBJ1-3	-	-
TGCGCCAGCAGCTTGGACGGACAGGGCTACGAGCAGTACTTC	CASSLDGQGYEQYF	TRBV5-1	TRBJ2-7	-	TRBD1
TGTGCCATCAGTGACCCGACTAGCGGGGGGGGTATGAATGAGCAGTTCTTC	CAISDPTSGGGMNEQFF	TRBV10-3	TRBJ2-1	-	TRBD2
TGTGCCAGCAGTGGGACAGGGCGAGCTAACTATGGCTACACCTTC	CASSGTGRANYGYTF	TRBV2	TRBJ1-2	few	TRBD1
TGTGCCAGCAGCCCTCGGACAGGCAGCAATCAGCCCCAGCATTTT	CASSPRTGSNQPQHF	TRBV9	TRBJ1-5	-	TRBD1
TGTGCCAGCAGCTTAGGACCAAACAATGAGCAGTTCTTC	CASSLGPNNEQFF	TRBV11-2	TRBJ2-1	-	-